The 9 T cell receptor beta chains reported below all come from one sample, sequenced in a study of neoadjuvant anti-PD-1 for oral cavity cancer (dated by TCRdb to 2020 to 2022). Library generation was performed with the immunoSEQ multiplex PCR assay. TCRdb holds this immuneACCESS table with in-frame rearrangements only. Some clones are missing; in checked studies, unresolved V genes explain under half, and the rest has no known cause. A total of some 61,000 clones appear in this sample, 85% of them only once. The ten largest account for about 3.7% of the sample. The time point tag for this specimen amounts to: after neoadjuvant nivolumab, at surgical resection. The source was PBMCs, collected after nivolumab (anti-PD-1) treatment. These receptors were collected from a person between 35 and 79 years old with oral cavity squamous cell carcinoma.

This chain links TRBV27 with TRBJ2-3; 8 bases align to TRBD2. CDR1 and CDR2 from the germline V gene are MNHEY and SMNVEV (reference sequence). Trimming at V came to 2 bases and at J to 2 bases, leaving 9 bases not matched to a gene. CDR3 length equals 17 residues. CDR3 nucleotide sequence: TGTGCCAGCAGTTTAATAAGCGGGACTAGTGTCACAGATACGCAGTATTTT. Protein: CASSLISGTSVTDTQYF.

V gene TRBV18 combines with J gene TRBJ1-5; tentative D call: TRBD1 (5 bases). Germline V gene data show CDR1 as KGHSH and CDR2 as LQKENI. The CDR3 extends over 14 amino acids. V was pared by 0 bases and J by 5 bases, with 8 bases between. This CDR3 reads CASSPPGEDQPQHF. Here the CDR3 DNA reads TGTGCCAGCTCACCACCGGGGGAGGATCAGCCCCAGCATTTT.

The rearrangement joins TRBV19 to TRBJ2-1, with TRBD2 matching over 8 bases. The CDR3 contains 13 residues. Germline trimming cut 7 bases from V and 7 bases from J; bases unmatched to any gene: 6. Germline assignment: CDR1 LNHDA and CDR2 SQIVND (reference sequence). The CDR3 spells CASKVAGLNEQFF. As DNA, the CDR3 is TGTGCCAGTAAGGTAGCGGGATTGAATGAGCAGTTCTTC.

This clone was counted a single time. The chain is built from TRBV29-1 and TRBJ2-1, with 8 bases identical to TRBD2. There are 14 residues in the CDR3. Germline V CDR1 and CDR2: SQVTM, ANQGSEA. The CDR3: CTSTGAGGAGEQFF. The DNA for the CDR3 is TGCACTTCAACGGGCGCGGGAGGAGCGGGTGAGCAGTTCTTC.

The chain joins TRBV4-2 to TRBJ2-1, with 11 bases that match TRBD2. Germline CDR1 LGHNA, CDR2 YNFKEQ. This CDR3 spans 15 amino acids. The V segment lost 4 bases and the J segment 2 bases; nucleotides outside the gene matches: 1. The CDR3 sequence: CASSLLAGAYNEQFF. In DNA form, the CDR3 reads TGTGCCAGCAGCCTACTAGCGGGGGCCTACAATGAGCAGTTCTTC.

The chain joins TRBV27 to TRBJ2-1, with no clear D. CDR3 length: 11 amino acids. V was clipped by 4 bases and J by 7 bases, with 5 bases between them. The germline V gene has CDR1 MNHEY and CDR2 SMNVEV (reference sequence). The CDR3 DNA follows: TGTGCCAGCAGTTGGGGTAATGAGCAGTTCTTC. Protein product: CASSWGNEQFF.

This clone was observed a single time. The chain is built from TRBV27 and TRBJ2-3; possible D gene TRBD2, 6 bases. Per germline, CDR1 MNHEY and CDR2 SMNVEV (reference sequence). The V end was cut by 3 bases, the J end by 2 bases, with 15 bases between. CDR3 length equals 16 residues. The CDR3 spells CASSFFRESPTDTQYF. The CDR3 nucleotides read TGTGCCAGCAGTTTCTTCCGGGAGTCCCCCACAGATACGCAGTATTTT.

The J gene is TRBJ2-2, the V gene TRBV19; perhaps TRBD1 as D (5 bases). Per the germline V gene, CDR1 is LNHDA and CDR2 is SQIVND (reference sequence). V lost 5 bases, J lost 4 bases, and 11 bases lay in between. The length of the CDR3 is 14 residues. The CDR3 region is CASSGASGTGELFF. For the CDR3, the DNA is TGTGCCAGTAGTGGGGCCTCGGGCACCGGGGAGCTGTTTTTT.

The V call is TRBV15, the J call TRBJ2-5, with TRBD1 matching over 8 bases. The CDR3 is made up of 15 amino acids. Germline values: CDR1 LNHNV, CDR2 YYDKDF (reference sequence). Trimming removed 3 bases from V and 9 bases from J; junction bases left unmatched: 12. CDR3 region: CATSSRTGITTAQYF. In nucleotides, the CDR3 is TGTGCCACCAGCAGCCGGACAGGGATCACCACGGCCCAGTACTTC. The whole variable domain, remainder taken from reference TRBV15 and TRBJ2-5, is DAMVIQNPRYQVTQFGKPVTLSCSQTLNHNVMYWYQQKSSQAPKLLFHYYDKDFNNEADTPDNFQSRRPNTSFCFLDIRSPGLGDTAMYLCATSSRTGITTAQYFGPGTRLLVL.